The present T cell receptor (beta chain) was sequenced within a study of CD8+ T cells in alopecia areata. The study's findings and limits: Scalp repertoires also include resident alphabeta T cells from normal skin.

PBMCs, the starting material, were the source of sorted CD4+ and CD8+ T cells. As to this clone: The antigen remains undetermined.

The V gene's germline CDR1 is SGHRS and CDR2 YFSETQ. V shed 0 bases, J shed 0 bases, and the junction held 10 bases outside the gene matches. CDR3 size: 18 residues. Sequencing used cDNA as its template, made by extracting RNA and reverse transcribing it. Repertoires were generated with immunoSEQ multiplex PCR, while TCRdb's copy carries only in-frame clones and drops some. Among roughly 140,000 clones listed, approximately 56% were seen once. Sample: CD8+ T cells sorted from blood. This chain connects TRBV5-1 to TRBJ2-7, with 9 bases aligning to TRBD2. The TCR was taken from a human donor in good health. The CDR3 nucleotides are TGCGCCAGCAGCTTGGCCGGACTAGCGTCCGTTAGCTCCTACGAGCAGTACTTC. Its protein is CASSLAGLASVSSYEQYF.